The 7 T cell receptor beta chains below come from one sample, sequenced in a study of T cell responses to AZD1222 COVID-19 vaccine. The assay was immunoSEQ multiplex PCR, and TCRdb's table has in-frame clones only and misses some. The sample includes around 83,000 clones, 86% of them seen just once. The source was peripheral blood, collected on day 0 of AZD1222 vaccination. These receptors were obtained from an adult in good health.

This chain connects TRBV7-6 to TRBJ2-1, with TRBD1 identical over 7 bases. With 5 bases clipped from V and 2 bases from J, the junction kept 6 bases outside the gene matches. The germline CDR1 and CDR2 sequences are SGHVS and FNYEAQ. CDR3 size: 15 residues. The CDR3 nucleotides are TGTGCCAGCAGCCGGGGACAGATCACCTACAATGAGCAGTTCTTC. Its translation is CASSRGQITYNEQFF. Looking up the rest from reference TRBV7-6 and TRBJ2-1 gives the full variable domain: GAGVSQSPRYKVTKRGQDVALRCDPISGHVSLYWYRQALGQGPEFLTYFNYEAQQDKSGLPNDRFSAERPEGSISTLTIQRTEQRDSAMYRCASSRGQITYNEQFFGPGTRLTVL.

This chain connects TRBV7-3 to TRBJ2-3, with 9 bases matching TRBD2. This CDR3 spans 16 amino acids. V lost 5 bases to trimming and J lost 5 bases; unmatched junction nucleotides: 11. Germline CDR1 and CDR2: SGHTA and FQGTGA. The CDR3 reads CASSPEPGLAVDTQYF. For the CDR3, the DNA is TGTGCCAGCAGCCCTGAGCCGGGACTAGCTGTAGATACGCAGTATTTT.

The chain's CDR3 is CASSLVGSGLPQETQYF. The CDR3 DNA follows: TGCGCCAGCAGCTTGGTTGGTAGCGGGCTACCCCAAGAGACCCAGTACTTC. The chain recombines TRBV5-1 with TRBJ2-5, with TRBD2 matching 7 bases. Per the germline V gene, CDR1 is SGHRS and CDR2 is YFSETQ. This CDR3 is built from 17 residues. V lost 0 bases, J lost 1 base, and 9 bases stayed unmatched.

This chain joins TRBV19 and TRBJ2-1, with 10 bases aligning to TRBD2. Germline lookup yields CDR1 LNHDA and CDR2 SQIVND (reference sequence). The junction had 8 bases not matched to a gene; V was cut back by 0 bases and J by 0 bases. The CDR3 spans 19 residues. DNA of the CDR3: TGTGCCAGTAGTATAGATCGGGGACTAGCGACTCCCTCCTACAATGAGCAGTTCTTC. As protein: CASSIDRGLATPSYNEQFF.

The V call is TRBV5-1, the J call TRBJ2-2, with TRBD2 as a possible D gene (5 bases). Trimming cost V 4 bases and J 6 bases, with 7 bases left between them. Germline CDR1 reads SGHRS; CDR2 reads YFSETQ. The CDR3 is made up of 12 amino acids. CDR3 in DNA: TGCGCCAGCAGCCGTAGCGCCGGGGAGCTGTTTTTT. This gives the protein CASSRSAGELFF.

This chain joins TRBV27 and TRBJ1-6; TRBD1 matches at 7 bases. The CDR3 spans 18 residues. Germline CDR1 reads MNHEY; CDR2 reads SMNVEV (reference sequence). Trimming removed 5 bases from V and 3 bases from J; junction bases left unmatched: 13. This CDR3 is CASSHRPGQLSYNSPLHF. The CDR3 nucleotides read TGTGCCAGCAGTCACCGCCCGGGACAGCTGAGCTATAATTCACCCCTCCACTTT.

The rearrangement joins TRBV5-1 to TRBJ1-2; maybe TRBD1 (5 bases). The V end was cut by 4 bases, the J end by 4 bases, with 14 bases between. Germline V gene data show CDR1 as SGHRS and CDR2 as YFSETQ. The CDR3 contains 14 residues. CDR3 residues: CASSPNSGTYGYTF. CDR3 nucleotides: TGCGCCAGCAGCCCGAACTCCGGGACCTATGGCTACACCTTC.